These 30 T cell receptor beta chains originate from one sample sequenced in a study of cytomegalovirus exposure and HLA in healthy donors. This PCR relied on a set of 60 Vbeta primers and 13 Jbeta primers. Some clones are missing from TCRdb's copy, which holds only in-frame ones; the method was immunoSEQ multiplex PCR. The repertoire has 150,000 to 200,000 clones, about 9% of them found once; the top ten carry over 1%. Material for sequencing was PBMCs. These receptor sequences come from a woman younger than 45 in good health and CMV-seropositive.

CDR3 region: CASSISPAEYNEQFF. The CDR3 nucleotides read TGTGCCAGTAGTATATCCCCCGCGGAGTACAATGAGCAGTTCTTC. The chain has TRBV19 and TRBJ2-1; D is unclear. The CDR3 is made up of 15 amino acids. Trimming shortened V by 2 bases and J by 4 bases, and 12 bases separated the two germline ends. Germline lookup yields CDR1 LNHDA and CDR2 SQIVND (reference sequence).

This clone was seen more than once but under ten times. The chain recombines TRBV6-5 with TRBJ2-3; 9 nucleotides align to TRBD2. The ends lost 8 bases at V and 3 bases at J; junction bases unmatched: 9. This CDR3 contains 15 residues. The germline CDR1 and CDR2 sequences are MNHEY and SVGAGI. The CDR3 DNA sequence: TGTGCCAGCCGAAGCGGGAGGTTTGGAACAGATACGCAGTATTTT. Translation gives CASRSGRFGTDTQYF.

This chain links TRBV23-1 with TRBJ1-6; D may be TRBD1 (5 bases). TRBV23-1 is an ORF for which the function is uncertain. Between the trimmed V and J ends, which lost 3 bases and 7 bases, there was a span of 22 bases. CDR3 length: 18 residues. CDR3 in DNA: TGCGCCAGCAGTCACCCCTTGTACGGGACCGCGGGGAATTCACCCCTCCACTTT. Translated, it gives CASSHPLYGTAGNSPLHF.

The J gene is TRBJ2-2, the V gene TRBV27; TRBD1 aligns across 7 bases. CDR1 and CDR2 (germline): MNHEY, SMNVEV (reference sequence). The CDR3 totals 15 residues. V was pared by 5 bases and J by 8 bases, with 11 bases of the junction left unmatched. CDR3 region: CASSRQQGFSGELFF. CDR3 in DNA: TGTGCCAGCAGTCGCCAACAGGGGTTTTCTGGGGAGCTGTTTTTT.

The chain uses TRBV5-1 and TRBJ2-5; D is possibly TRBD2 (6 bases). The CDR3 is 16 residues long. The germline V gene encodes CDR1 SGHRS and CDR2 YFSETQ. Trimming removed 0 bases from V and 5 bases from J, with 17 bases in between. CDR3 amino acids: CASSLAGNRAGETQYF. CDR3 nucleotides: TGCGCCAGCAGCTTGGCCGGGAACCGAGCGGGCGAGACCCAGTACTTC. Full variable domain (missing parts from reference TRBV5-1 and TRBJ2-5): KAGVTQTPRYLIKTRGQQVTLSCSPISGHRSVSWYQQTPGQGLQFLFEYFSETQRNKGNFPGRFSGRQFSNSRSEMNVSTLELGDSALYLCASSLAGNRAGETQYFGPGTRLLVL.

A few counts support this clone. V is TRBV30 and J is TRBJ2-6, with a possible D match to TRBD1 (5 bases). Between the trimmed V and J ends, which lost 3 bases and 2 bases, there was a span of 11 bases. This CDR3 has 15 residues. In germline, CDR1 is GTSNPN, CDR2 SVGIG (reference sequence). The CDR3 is CAWSAGKTGANVLTF. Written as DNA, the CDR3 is TGTGCCTGGAGCGCAGGGAAAACTGGGGCCAACGTCCTGACTTTC.

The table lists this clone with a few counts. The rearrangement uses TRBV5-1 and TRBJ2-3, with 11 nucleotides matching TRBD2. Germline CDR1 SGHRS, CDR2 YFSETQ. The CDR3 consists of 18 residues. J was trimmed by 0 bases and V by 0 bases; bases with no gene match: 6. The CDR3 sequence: CASSLVLAGGSSTDTQYF. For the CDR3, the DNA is TGCGCCAGCAGCTTGGTTCTAGCGGGAGGTTCTAGCACAGATACGCAGTATTTT.

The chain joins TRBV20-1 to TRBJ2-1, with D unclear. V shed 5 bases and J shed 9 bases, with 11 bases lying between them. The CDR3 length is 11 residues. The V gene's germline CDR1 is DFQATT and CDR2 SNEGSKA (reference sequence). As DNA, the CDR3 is TGCAGTGCTGCTATTCTTCGTGAGCAGTTCTTC. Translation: CSAAILREQFF.

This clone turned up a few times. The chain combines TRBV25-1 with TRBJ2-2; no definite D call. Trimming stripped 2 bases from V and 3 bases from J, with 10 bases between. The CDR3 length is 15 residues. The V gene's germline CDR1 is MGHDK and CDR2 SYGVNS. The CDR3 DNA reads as TGTGCCAGCAGTGAAGCCGACTTGCACACCGGGGAGCTGTTTTTT. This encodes CASSEADLHTGELFF.

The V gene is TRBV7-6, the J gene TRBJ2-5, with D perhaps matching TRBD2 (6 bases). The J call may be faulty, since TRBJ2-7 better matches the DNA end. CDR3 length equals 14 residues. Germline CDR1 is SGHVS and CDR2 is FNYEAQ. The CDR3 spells CASSLEEGPNEQYF. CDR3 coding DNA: TGTGCCAGCAGCTTAGAGGAGGGCCCCAACGAGCAGTACTTC.

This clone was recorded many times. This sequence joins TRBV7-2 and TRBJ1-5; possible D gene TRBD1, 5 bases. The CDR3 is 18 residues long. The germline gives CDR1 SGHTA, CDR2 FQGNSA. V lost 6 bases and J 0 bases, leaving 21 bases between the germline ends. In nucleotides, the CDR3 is TGTGCCAGCAGTCCTACTCAGGGTTGGGGCTATAGCAATCAGCCCCAGCATTTT. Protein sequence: CASSPTQGWGYSNQPQHF. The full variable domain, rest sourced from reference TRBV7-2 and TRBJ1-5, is GAGVSQSPSNKVTEKGKDVELRCDPISGHTALYWYRQSLGQGLEFLIYFQGNSAPDKSGLPSDRFSAERTGGSVSTLTIQRTQQEDSAVYLCASSPTQGWGYSNQPQHFGDGTRLSIL.

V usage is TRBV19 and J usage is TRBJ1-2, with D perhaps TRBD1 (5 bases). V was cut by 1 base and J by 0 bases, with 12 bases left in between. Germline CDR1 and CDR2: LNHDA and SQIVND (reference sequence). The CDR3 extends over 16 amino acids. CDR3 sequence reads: CASSIGGDGANYGYTF. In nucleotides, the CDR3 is TGTGCCAGTAGTATAGGCGGGGACGGAGCTAACTATGGCTACACCTTC.

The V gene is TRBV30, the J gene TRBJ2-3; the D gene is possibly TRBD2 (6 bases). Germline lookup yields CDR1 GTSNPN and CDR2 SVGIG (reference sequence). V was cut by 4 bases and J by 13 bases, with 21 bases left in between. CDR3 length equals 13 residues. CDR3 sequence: CAWNDLRGSWEYF. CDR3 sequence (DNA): TGTGCCTGGAATGATTTACGGGGGTCGTGGGAGTATTTT.

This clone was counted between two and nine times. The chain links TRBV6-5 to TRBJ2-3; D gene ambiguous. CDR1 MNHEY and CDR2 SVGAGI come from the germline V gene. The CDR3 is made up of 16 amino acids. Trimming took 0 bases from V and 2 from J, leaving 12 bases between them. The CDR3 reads CASSYSEDIPTDTQYF. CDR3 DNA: TGTGCCAGCAGTTACTCTGAGGATATTCCCACAGATACGCAGTATTTT.

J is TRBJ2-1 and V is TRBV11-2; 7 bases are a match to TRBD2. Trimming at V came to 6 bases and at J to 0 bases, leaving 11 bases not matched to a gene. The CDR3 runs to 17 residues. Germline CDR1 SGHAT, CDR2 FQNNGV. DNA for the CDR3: TGTGCCAGCAGGGTAGCGGGCCCGGCTCTCTCCTACAATGAGCAGTTCTTC. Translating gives CASRVAGPALSYNEQFF.

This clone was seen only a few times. The CDR3 sequence: CAWMMWRNTEAFF. Written as DNA, the CDR3 is TGTGCCTGGATGATGTGGAGGAACACTGAAGCTTTCTTT. This chain uses TRBV30 with TRBJ1-1; D remains ambiguous. Germline CDR1 reads GTSNPN; CDR2 reads SVGIG (reference sequence). V shed 4 bases and J shed 1 base, with 10 bases lying between them. The CDR3 contains 13 residues.

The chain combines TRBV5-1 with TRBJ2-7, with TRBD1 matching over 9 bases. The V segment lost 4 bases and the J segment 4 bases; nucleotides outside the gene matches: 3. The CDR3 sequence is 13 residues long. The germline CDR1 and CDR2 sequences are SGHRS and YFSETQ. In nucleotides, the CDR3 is TGCGCCAGCAGCGCCGGGACAGGGTACGAGCAGTACTTC. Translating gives CASSAGTGYEQYF.

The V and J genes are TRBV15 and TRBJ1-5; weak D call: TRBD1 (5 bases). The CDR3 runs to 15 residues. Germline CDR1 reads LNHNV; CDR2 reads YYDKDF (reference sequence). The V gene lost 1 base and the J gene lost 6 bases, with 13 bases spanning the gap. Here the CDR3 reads CATSRGSNQGQPQHF. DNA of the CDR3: TGTGCCACCAGCAGAGGTTCGAATCAGGGTCAGCCCCAGCATTTT.

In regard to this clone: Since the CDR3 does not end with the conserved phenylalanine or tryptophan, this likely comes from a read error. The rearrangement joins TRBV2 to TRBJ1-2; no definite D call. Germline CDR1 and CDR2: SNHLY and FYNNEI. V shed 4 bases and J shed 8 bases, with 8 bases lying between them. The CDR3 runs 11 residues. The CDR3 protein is CASSVREGYTL. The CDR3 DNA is TGTGCCAGCAGTGTACGCGAGGGCTACACCCTC.

The CDR3: CASSPTRDSISEQYF. The DNA of the CDR3 is TGTGCCAGCAGTCCTACCCGGGACAGTATATCCGAGCAGTACTTC. The V gene is TRBV6-1, the J gene TRBJ2-7; 7 bases fit TRBD1. The CDR3 loop spans 15 amino acids. Looked up from germline, CDR1 is MNHNS and CDR2 is SASEGT. With 5 bases clipped from V and 6 bases from J, the junction kept 13 bases outside the gene matches.

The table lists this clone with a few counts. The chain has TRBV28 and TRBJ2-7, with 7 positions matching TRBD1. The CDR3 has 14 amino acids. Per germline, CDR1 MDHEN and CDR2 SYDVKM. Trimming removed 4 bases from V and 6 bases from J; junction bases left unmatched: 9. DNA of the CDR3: TGTGCCAGCAGTTCCCCGGAGACAGGGTTCGAGCAGTACTTC. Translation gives CASSSPETGFEQYF.

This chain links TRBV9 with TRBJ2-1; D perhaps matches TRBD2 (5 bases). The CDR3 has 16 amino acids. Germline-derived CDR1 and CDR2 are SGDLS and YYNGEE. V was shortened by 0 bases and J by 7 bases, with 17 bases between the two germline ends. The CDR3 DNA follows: TGTGCCAGCAGCGTAGCTGGGCAACCCACGGGGAATGAGCAGTTCTTC. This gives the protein CASSVAGQPTGNEQFF.

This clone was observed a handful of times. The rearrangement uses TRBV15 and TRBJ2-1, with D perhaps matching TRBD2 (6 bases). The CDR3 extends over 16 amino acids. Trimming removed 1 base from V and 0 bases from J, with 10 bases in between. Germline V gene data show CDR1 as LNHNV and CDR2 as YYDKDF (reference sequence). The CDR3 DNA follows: TGTGCCACCAGCAGAGGCCTCGGGGGCTCCTACAATGAGCAGTTCTTC. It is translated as CATSRGLGGSYNEQFF.

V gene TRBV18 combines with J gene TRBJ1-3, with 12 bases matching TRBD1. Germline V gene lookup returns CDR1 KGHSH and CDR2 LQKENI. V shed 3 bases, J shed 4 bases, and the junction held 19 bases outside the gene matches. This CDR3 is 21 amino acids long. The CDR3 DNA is TGTGCCAGCTCACCTTACCATTCCGGGACAGGGGGCGCAGTAGGAGGAAACACCATATATTTT. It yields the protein CASSPYHSGTGGAVGGNTIYF.

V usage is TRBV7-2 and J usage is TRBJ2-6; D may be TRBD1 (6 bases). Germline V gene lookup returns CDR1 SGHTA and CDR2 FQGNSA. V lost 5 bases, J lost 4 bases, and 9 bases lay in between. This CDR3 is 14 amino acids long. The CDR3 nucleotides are TGTGCCAGCAGCACAGGGAAAGGGGCCAACGTCCTGACTTTC. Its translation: CASSTGKGANVLTF.

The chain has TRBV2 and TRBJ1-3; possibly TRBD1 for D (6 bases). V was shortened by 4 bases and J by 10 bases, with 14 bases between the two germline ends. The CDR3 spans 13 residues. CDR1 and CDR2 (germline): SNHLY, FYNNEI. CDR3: CASSGQGLETIYF. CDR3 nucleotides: TGTGCCAGCAGTGGCCAGGGGTTAGAGACCATATATTTT.

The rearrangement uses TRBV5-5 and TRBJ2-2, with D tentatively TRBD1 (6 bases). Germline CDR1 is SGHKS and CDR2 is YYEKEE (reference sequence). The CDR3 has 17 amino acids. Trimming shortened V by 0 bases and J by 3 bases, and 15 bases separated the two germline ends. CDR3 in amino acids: CASSLVLTGGDTGELFF. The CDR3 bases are TGTGCCAGCAGCTTGGTCCTGACAGGAGGAGACACCGGGGAGCTGTTTTTT.

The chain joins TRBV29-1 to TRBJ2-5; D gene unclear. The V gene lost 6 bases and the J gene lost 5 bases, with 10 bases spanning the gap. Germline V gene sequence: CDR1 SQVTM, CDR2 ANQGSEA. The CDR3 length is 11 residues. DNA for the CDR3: TGCAGCGTGCCCCCGGAGGAGACCCAGTACTTC. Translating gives CSVPPEETQYF. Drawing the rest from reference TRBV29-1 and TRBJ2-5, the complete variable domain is SAVISQKPSRDICQRGTSLTIQCQVDSQVTMMFWYRQQPGQSLTLIATANQGSEATYESGFVIDKFPISRPNLTFSTLTVSNMSPEDSSIYLCSVPPEETQYFGPGTRLLVL.

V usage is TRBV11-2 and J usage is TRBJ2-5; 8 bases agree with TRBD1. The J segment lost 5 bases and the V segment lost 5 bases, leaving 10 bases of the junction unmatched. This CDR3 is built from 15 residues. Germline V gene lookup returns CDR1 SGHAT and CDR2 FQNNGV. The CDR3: CASSPRTGLRETQYF. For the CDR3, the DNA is TGTGCCAGCAGCCCTCGGACAGGGTTGAGGGAGACCCAGTACTTC.

In DNA form, the CDR3 reads TGTGCTTCCAGGACTAGCGGCCACAATGAGCAGTTCTTC. Translated, it gives CASRTSGHNEQFF. V is TRBV12-5 and J is TRBJ2-1; TRBD2 aligns across 10 bases. Per the germline V gene, CDR1 is LGHNT and CDR2 is FRNRAP. J lost 5 bases, V lost 11 bases, and 6 bases had no gene match. CDR3 length: 13 residues.